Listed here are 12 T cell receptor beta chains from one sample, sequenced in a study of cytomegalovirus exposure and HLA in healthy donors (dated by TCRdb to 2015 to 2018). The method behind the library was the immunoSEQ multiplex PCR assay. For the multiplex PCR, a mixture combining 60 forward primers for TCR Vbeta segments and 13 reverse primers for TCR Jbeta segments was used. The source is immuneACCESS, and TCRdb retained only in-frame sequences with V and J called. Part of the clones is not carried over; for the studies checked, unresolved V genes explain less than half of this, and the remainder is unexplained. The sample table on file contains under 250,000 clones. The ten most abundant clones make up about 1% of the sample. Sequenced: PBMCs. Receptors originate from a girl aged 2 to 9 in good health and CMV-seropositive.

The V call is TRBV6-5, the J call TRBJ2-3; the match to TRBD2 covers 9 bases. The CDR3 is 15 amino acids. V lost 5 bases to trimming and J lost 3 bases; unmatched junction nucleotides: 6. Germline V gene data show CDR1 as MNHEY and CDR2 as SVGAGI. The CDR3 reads CASSRREGGTDTQYF. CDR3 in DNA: TGTGCCAGCAGTAGGCGGGAGGGGGGGACAGATACGCAGTATTTT.

CDR3 coding DNA: TGTGCCATCAGTGACTCCCCGGGAGGGGGCACCGGGGAGCTGTTTTTT. It is translated as CAISDSPGGGTGELFF. V gene TRBV10-3 combines with J gene TRBJ2-2, with 8 bases fitting TRBD2. Unmatched junction bases numbered 7, after V lost 3 bases and J lost 4 bases. This CDR3 is 16 amino acids long. The germline CDR1 and CDR2 sequences are ENHRY and SYGVKD.

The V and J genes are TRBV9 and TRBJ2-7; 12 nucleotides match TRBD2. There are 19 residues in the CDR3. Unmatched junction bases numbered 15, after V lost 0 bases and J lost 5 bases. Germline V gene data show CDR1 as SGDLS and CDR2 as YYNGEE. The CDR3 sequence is CASSVDTPETSGSNNEQYF. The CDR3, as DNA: TGTGCCAGCAGCGTAGACACCCCCGAGACTAGCGGGAGTAACAACGAGCAGTACTTC.

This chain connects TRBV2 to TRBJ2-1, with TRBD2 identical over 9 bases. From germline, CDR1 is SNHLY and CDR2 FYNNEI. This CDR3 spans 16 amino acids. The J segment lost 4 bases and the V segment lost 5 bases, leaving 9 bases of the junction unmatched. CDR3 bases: TGTGCCAGCAGTTCCCAAAAGCGGGAGGCATACAATGAGCAGTTCTTC. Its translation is CASSSQKREAYNEQFF.

CDR3 DNA sequence: TGTGCCAGCAGCGTAGTACGACAGGACACTGAAGCTTTCTTT. Its translation: CASSVVRQDTEAFF. J is TRBJ1-1 and V is TRBV9, with TRBD1 as a possible D gene (6 bases). Trimming removed 0 bases at V and 3 bases at J, with 9 bases between. CDR1 is SGDLS, CDR2 YYNGEE, per germline. The length of the CDR3 is 14 residues. Variable domain in full (rest from reference TRBV9 and TRBJ1-1): DSGVTQTPKHLITATGQRVTLRCSPRSGDLSVYWYQQSLDQGLQFLIQYYNGEERAKGNILERFSAQQFPDLHSELNLSSLELGDSALYFCASSVVRQDTEAFFGQGTRLTVV.

The CDR3 sequence is CASSLEPGTEAFF. Here the CDR3 DNA reads TGTGCCAGCAGCTTAGAACCCGGCACTGAAGCTTTCTTT. This rearrangement joins TRBV7-9 to TRBJ1-1; no definite D call. The V end was cut by 1 base, the J end by 4 bases, with 7 bases between. Germline CDR1 and CDR2: SEHNR and FQNEAQ (reference sequence). This CDR3 has 13 residues.

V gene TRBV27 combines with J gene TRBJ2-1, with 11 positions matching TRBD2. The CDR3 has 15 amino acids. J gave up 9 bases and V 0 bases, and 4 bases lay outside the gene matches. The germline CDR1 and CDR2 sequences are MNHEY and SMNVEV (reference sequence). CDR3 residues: CASSLSSGRAGEQFF. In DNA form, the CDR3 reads TGTGCCAGCAGTTTATCTAGCGGGAGGGCCGGTGAGCAGTTCTTC.

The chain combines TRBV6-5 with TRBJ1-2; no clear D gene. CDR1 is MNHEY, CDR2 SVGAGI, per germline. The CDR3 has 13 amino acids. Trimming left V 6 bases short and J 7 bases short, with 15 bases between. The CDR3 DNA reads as TGTGCCAGCAGCCCCGGTTTGATGGTTGGCTACACCTTC. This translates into CASSPGLMVGYTF.

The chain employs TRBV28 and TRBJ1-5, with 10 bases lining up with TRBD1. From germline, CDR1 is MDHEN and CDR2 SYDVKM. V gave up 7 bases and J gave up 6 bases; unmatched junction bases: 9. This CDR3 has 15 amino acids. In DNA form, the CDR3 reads TGTGCCAGCAATTCCGGGACAGGGGTAGGTCAGCCCCAGCATTTT. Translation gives CASNSGTGVGQPQHF.

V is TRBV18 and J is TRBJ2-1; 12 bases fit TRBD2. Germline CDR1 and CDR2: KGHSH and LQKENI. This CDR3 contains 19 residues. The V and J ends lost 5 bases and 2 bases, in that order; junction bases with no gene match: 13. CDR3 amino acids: CASSVPGLAGRSPYNEQFF. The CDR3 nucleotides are TGTGCCAGCTCAGTACCGGGACTAGCGGGCCGATCCCCCTACAATGAGCAGTTCTTC.

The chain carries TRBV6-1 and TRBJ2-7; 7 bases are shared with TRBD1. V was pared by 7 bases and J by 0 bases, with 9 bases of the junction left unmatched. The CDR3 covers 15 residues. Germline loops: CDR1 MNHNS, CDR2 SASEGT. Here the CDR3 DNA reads TGTGCCAGCATCAACTCCGGGACAGCCTCCTACGAGCAGTACTTC. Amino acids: CASINSGTASYEQYF.

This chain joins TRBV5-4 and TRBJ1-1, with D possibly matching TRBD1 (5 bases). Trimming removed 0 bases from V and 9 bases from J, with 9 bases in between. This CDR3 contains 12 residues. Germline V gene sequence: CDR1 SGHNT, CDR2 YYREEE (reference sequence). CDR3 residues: CASSLVGGKAFF. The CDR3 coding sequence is TGTGCCAGCAGCTTGGTTGGGGGGAAAGCTTTCTTT.